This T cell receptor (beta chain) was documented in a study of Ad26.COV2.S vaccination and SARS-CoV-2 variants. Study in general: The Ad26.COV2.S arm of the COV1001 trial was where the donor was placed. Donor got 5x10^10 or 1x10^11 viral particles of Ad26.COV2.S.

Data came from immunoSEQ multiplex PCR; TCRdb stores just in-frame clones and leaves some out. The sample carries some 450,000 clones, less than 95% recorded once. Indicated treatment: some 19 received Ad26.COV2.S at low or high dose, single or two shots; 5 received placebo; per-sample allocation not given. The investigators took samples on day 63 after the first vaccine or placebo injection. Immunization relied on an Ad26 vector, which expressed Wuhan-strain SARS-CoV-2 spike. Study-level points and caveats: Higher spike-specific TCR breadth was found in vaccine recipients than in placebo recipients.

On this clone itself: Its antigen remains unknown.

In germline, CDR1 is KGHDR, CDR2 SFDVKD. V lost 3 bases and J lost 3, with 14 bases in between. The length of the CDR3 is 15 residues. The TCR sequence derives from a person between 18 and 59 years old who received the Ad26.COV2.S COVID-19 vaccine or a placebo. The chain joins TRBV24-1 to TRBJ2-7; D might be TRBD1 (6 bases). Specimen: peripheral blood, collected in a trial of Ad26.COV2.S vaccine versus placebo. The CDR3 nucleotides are TGTGCCACCAGTGATACACAGGGTTCGGACTACGAGCAGTACTTC. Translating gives CATSDTQGSDYEQYF.